This T cell receptor (beta chain) was retrieved from a study of regulatory T cells in long-lasting Graves disease. Study results and limitations: TCR diversity was lower in persistent Graves' patients than in newly diagnosed ones.

A word on this clonotype: No antigen is known for it.

Time point meaning: newly diagnosed GD, antithyroid drugs for less than 3 months. PBMC-derived RNA was used for the TCR library. The CDR3 is 15 residues long. J gave up 3 bases and V 6 bases, and 9 bases lay outside the gene matches. Germline V gene sequence: CDR1 SQVTM, CDR2 ANQGSEA. To make TCR beta libraries, researchers used iRepertoire HTBI primers and Arm-PCR of CDR3 regions. TCRdb re-derived calls from the multiplex PCR reads in MiXCR, one entry per CDR3 protein. Of hundreds of thousands of distinct CDR3 sequences listed, roughly 15% are singletons. This same sample was also taken into another study, of T cells in Graves' hyperthyroidism and ophthalmopathy.

The sequence was obtained from a woman under 40 with Graves disease. This chain uses TRBV29-1 with TRBJ1-3, with 9 bases identical to TRBD1. The sample consisted of peripheral blood mononuclear cells (PBMCs), taken at new diagnosis, from a patient treated with antithyroid drugs. The CDR3 here is CSVKEQGANGNTIYF. The DNA of the CDR3 is TGCAGCGTAAAGGAACAGGGGGCTAATGGAAACACCATATATTTT.